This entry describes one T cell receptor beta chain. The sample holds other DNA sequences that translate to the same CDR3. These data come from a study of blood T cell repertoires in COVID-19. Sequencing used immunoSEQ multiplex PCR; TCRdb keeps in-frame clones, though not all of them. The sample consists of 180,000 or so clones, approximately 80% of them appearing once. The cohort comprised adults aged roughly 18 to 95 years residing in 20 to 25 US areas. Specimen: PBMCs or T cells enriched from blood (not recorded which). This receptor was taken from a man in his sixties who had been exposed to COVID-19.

The CDR3: CSVGQGGGYTF. CDR3 sequence (DNA): TGCAGCGTCGGACAGGGAGGGGGCTACACCTTC. The genes are TRBV29-1 and TRBJ1-2; 8 positions match TRBD1. Per the germline V gene, CDR1 is SQVTM and CDR2 is ANQGSEA. V dropped 6 bases and J dropped 8; count of bases not matched to a gene: 5. The CDR3 has 11 residues.